Given below is one T cell receptor (beta chain) in context. Antigen: not known. The data stem from a study of cytomegalovirus exposure and HLA in healthy donors. Study-level points and caveats: Researchers left out some V segments, among them TRBV6-2 and TRBV6-3, as indistinguishable. The productive fraction for most TCR beta V segments was about 90% or about 30% in an earlier analysis.

The CDR3 has 15 residues. J lost 4 bases, V lost 5 bases, and 9 bases had no gene match. The germline gives CDR1 SGHTA, CDR2 FQGNSA. With 60 Vbeta and 13 Jbeta primers, the PCR was carried out. The repertoire was sequenced with immunoSEQ multiplex PCR; TCRdb's copy has only in-frame clones and lacks some. The sample has about 140,000 clones; around 80% are singletons. Material for sequencing was PBMCs. This receptor was obtained from a male donor in good health and CMV-seronegative. This chain uses TRBV7-2 with TRBJ2-3, with TRBD1 matching over 7 bases. The CDR3 region is CASSLGQILPDTQYF. The CDR3 coding sequence is TGTGCCAGCAGCCTGGGACAGATACTACCAGATACGCAGTATTTT.